This T cell receptor (beta chain) comes out of a study of cytomegalovirus exposure and HLA in healthy donors. The overall study: Early released data comprised 80 million or so unique TCRs from HLA-typed donors. Study outcomes and limitations: In a later analysis, 15,000 to 20,000 TCR beta sequences were associated with HLA alleles at 0.05 false discovery rate. Sequencing likely caused a cluster of highly shared sequence variants.

Primers included in the PCR were 60 Vbeta and 13 Jbeta primers. TCRdb's table, derived via immunoSEQ multiplex PCR, lists solely in-frame clones and lacks some. The sample has about 150,000 clones; 75% are singletons. As regards this clone: Its antigen is undetermined.

This CDR3 has 15 amino acids. Per the germline V gene, CDR1 is SGHDT and CDR2 is YYEEEE. The V and J ends lost 0 bases and 0 bases respectively, with 9 bases between them. The chain carries TRBV5-6 and TRBJ1-1; D remains unclear. This sequence originates from a man younger than 35 in good health and CMV-seronegative. Sequencing input: PBMCs. The CDR3 DNA sequence: TGTGCCAGCAGCTTGGCCCAACAGATGAACACTGAAGCTTTCTTT. Translated, it gives CASSLAQQMNTEAFF.